Below, 3 T cell receptor beta chains from the same sample are listed, as sequenced in a study of blood T cells in healthy people across ages. A J-beta primer mix and a sample-barcoded 5' primer were used in a second PCR of about 6 to 12 cycles. TCRdb used MiXCR to reprocess the 5' RACE reads, holding one entry per CDR3 protein. The sample includes fewer than 800,000 distinct CDR3 sequences, about half seen only once; the top ten take around a third. The source material was blood. Receptors originate from a woman aged 55-70 years in good health.

This sequence joins TRBV27 and TRBJ1-1; TRBD1 might be the D (6 bases). Trimming removed 3 bases at V and 3 bases at J, with 11 bases between. The germline V gene encodes CDR1 MNHEY and CDR2 SMNVEV (reference sequence). The CDR3 contains 14 residues. CDR3 in amino acids: CASSFGRGHTEAFF. The CDR3 coding sequence is TGTGCCAGCAGTTTTGGTCGGGGGCACACTGAAGCTTTCTTT.

The table lists this clonotype with a few counts. The chain couples TRBV7-2 to TRBJ1-5; D not certain. V dropped 1 base and J dropped 7 bases, with 8 bases sitting between them. In germline, CDR1 is SGHTA, CDR2 FQGNSA. This CDR3 spans 13 amino acids. This chain's CDR3 is CASSLDLIQPQHF. The CDR3 DNA reads TGTGCCAGCAGCTTAGATCTGATCCAGCCCCAGCATTTT. Full variable domain (outside the CDR3, taken from reference TRBV7-2 and TRBJ1-5): GAGVSQSPSNKVTEKGKDVELRCDPISGHTALYWYRQSLGQGLEFLIYFQGNSAPDKSGLPSDRFSAERTGGSVSTLTIQRTQQEDSAVYLCASSLDLIQPQHFGDGTRLSIL.

This clonotype was picked up a small number of times. The CDR3 spells CASRTSGNYEQYF. Here the CDR3 DNA reads TGCGCCAGCAGGACTAGCGGGAACTACGAGCAGTACTTC. The chain joins TRBV5-1 to TRBJ2-4, with TRBD2 identical over 11 bases. The J call could be wrong; TRBJ2-7 is a better fit for the DNA end. CDR1 and CDR2 (germline): SGHRS, YFSETQ. This CDR3 is built from 13 residues.